This TCR beta chain was sequenced during a study of PD-L1 blockade in urothelial cancer. About the research overall: In the patient group, about 85% of the roughly 29 were males with bladder-origin urothelial cancer. Prior chemotherapy ranged from 0 to 3 regimens per patient. The study recovered a median of roughly 150,000 T cells per blood sample. Whole-study results and caveats: Patients with below-median pretreatment blood clonality survived longer.

Germline V gives CDR1 LGHNA, CDR2 YNFKEQ. This CDR3 contains 15 residues. V dropped 1 base and J dropped 3; count of bases not matched to a gene: 1. As for time point: pretreatment peripheral blood. Remarks on this clone: Its antigen remains unknown.

Data came from immunoSEQ multiplex PCR; TCRdb stores just in-frame clones and leaves some out. The sample has 37,000 or so clones; about 80% are singletons. V and J are TRBV4-2 and TRBJ2-1; 9 nucleotides align to TRBD2. The TCR originated in a man aged 55 to 69 with urothelial cancer. This specimen was PBMCs, taken around atezolizumab (anti-PD-L1) treatment. CDR3 nucleotides: TGTGCCAGCAGCCAAGGACTAGCGGACTACAATGAGCAGTTCTTC. This sequence encodes CASSQGLADYNEQFF.